Listed below are T cell receptor beta chains from one sample, sequenced in a study of OX40 agonist ivuxolimab in advanced cancers. Assay used: immunoSEQ multiplex PCR; TCRdb lists only in-frame clones, some missing. Of 35,000 to 45,000 clones in the sample, roughly nine tenths are singletons; the top ten hold around 30%. The sequenced sample was CD4+ or CD8+ T cells sorted from blood, obtained in a trial of the OX40 agonist ivuxolimab. These receptors came from an adult with an advanced solid tumor such as melanoma, head and neck, liver or kidney cancer. The CDR3 runs from the conserved cysteine through the conserved F or W. The D gene is left open where the match is weak. Size is stated for part of the rows, as once, few or many counts, or as a class when the clone is expanded.

d_call	clone_size	j_call	v_call	cdr3_aa	cdr3_nt
-	-	TRBJ2-2	TRBV29-1	CSVEDGASNTGELFF	TGCAGCGTTGAAGATGGAGCTAGTAACACCGGGGAGCTGTTTTTT
-	-	TRBJ1-5	TRBV7-6	CASSLAKTGSNQPQHF	TGTGCCAGCAGCTTAGCGAAAACAGGTAGCAATCAGCCCCAGCATTTT
-	-	TRBJ2-3	TRBV10-3	CAISALAGGTDTQYF	TGTGCCATCAGTGCACTAGCTGGAGGCACAGATACGCAGTATTTT
-	-	TRBJ2-7	TRBV30	CAWSVTGGEQYF	TGTGCCTGGAGTGTAACCGGGGGCGAGCAGTACTTC
-	-	TRBJ2-7	TRBV4-1	CASSQVALGPYEQYF	TGCGCCAGCAGCCAAGTCGCCCTAGGCCCCTACGAGCAGTACTTC
-	few	TRBJ1-2	TRBV12-2	CASRLGGEGYGYTF	TGTGCAAGTCGCTTAGGGGGGGAAGGCTATGGCTACACCTTC
TRBD1	-	TRBJ1-4	TRBV9	CASSGTGAGEKLFF	TGTGCCAGCAGCGGTACAGGGGCTGGGGAAAAACTGTTTTTT
-	-	TRBJ2-5	TRBV12-5	CASGLEDSQETQYF	TGTGCTAGTGGTTTGGAGGACAGCCAAGAGACCCAGTACTTC
TRBD1	once	TRBJ2-7	TRBV23-1	CASSQSLWTGKNEQYF	TGCGCCAGCAGTCAATCCCTTTGGACAGGGAAGAACGAGCAGTACTTC
-	few	TRBJ2-4	TRBV7-9	CASSFVEPGNIQYF	TGTGCCAGCAGCTTCGTGGAGCCCGGAAACATTCAGTACTTC
TRBD2	-	TRBJ2-2	TRBV5-4	CALSGDKNTGELFF	TGTGCCCTTAGCGGGGACAAGAACACCGGGGAGCTGTTTTTT
TRBD1	-	TRBJ1-5	TRBV28	CASSLISGGAVQPQHF	TGTGCCAGCAGTCTAATATCAGGGGGCGCGGTTCAGCCCCAGCATTTT
-	-	TRBJ2-1	TRBV7-3	CASSSSDWNEQFF	TGTGCCAGCAGCTCCTCGGACTGGAATGAGCAGTTCTTC
-	-	TRBJ2-1	TRBV6-5	CASSQGNEQFF	TGTGCCAGCAGCCAGGGGAATGAGCAGTTCTTC
-	-	TRBJ1-4	TRBV6-6	CASSTFGGLGEKLFF	TGTGCCAGCAGTACCTTCGGGGGCTTAGGGGAAAAACTGTTTTTT
-	-	TRBJ2-1	TRBV7-2	CASSLDGRARYNEQFF	TGTGCCAGCAGCTTAGACGGCAGGGCCCGCTACAATGAGCAGTTCTTC
TRBD2	-	TRBJ2-7	TRBV27	CASSLLAEPYEQYF	TGTGCCAGCAGTTTACTAGCGGAGCCCTACGAGCAGTACTTC